The present entry profiles one T cell receptor beta chain with its context. Trimming stripped 5 bases from V and 2 bases from J, with 12 bases between. The CDR3 loop spans 14 amino acids. Germline CDR1 SGHVS, CDR2 FQNEAQ. The record originates from a study of blood T cell repertoires in COVID-19. Study-level information: Material from acute and convalescent COVID-19 was sourced from the United States, Italy and Spain. T cells, B-cell-depleted T cells, or PBMCs provided the cDNA or gDNA that served as material.

As originally analysed: Cell counts per sample came from amplifying reference gene primers. TCRdb's copy holds only in-frame clones and misses some; the assay was immunoSEQ multiplex PCR. The V and J calls and clone size were taken over from that table, and D and trimming were inferred from the DNA. The sample lists 250,000 or so clones, around nine tenths occurring once. Across about 22 US areas, participants ranged in age from roughly 18 to 89 years. This sequence was found in a woman under 30 who had recovered from COVID-19. The sequencing sample was made of PBMCs or T cells enriched from blood (not recorded which). The chain joins TRBV7-8 to TRBJ1-1; D remains ambiguous. Written as DNA, the CDR3 is TGTGCCAGCAGCCCCCTTCGGGGAAACACTGAAGCTTTCTTT. The encoded protein is CASSPLRGNTEAFF.